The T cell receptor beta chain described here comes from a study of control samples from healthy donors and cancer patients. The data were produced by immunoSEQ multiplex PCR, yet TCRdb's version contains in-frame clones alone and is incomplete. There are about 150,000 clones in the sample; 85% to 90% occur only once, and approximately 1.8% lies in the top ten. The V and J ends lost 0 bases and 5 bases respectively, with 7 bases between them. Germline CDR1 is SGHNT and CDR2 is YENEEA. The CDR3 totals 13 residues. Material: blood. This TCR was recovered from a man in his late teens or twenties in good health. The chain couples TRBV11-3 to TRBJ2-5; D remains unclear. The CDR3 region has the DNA TGTGCCAGCAGCTTAGATAGGGCGGAGACCCAGTACTTC. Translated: CASSLDRAETQYF.